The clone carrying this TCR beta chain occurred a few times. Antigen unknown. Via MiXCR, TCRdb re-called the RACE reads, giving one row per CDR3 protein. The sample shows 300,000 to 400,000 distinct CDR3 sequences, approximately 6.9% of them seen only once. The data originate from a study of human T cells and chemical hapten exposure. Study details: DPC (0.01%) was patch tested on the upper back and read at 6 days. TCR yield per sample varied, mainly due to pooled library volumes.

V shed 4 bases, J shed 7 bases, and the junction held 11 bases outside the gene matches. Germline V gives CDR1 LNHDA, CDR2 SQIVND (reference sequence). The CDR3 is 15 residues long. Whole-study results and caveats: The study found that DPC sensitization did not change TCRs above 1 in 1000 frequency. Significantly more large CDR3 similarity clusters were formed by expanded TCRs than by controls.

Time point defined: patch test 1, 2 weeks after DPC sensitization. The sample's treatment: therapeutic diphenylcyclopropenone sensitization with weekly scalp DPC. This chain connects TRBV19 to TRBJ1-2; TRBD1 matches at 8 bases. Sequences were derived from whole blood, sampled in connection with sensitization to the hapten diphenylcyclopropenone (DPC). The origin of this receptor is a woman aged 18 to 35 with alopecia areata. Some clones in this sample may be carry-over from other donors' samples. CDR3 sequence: CASSTTRTGSIGYTF. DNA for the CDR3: TGTGCCAGTAGTACAACCCGGACAGGGAGTATTGGCTACACCTTC.